Described below is a single T cell receptor (beta chain) sequence and its context. The antigen is not known. The sample comes from a study of T cells after yellow fever vaccination. On the study more broadly: Preparation of fractions with low cell numbers was performed using SMART-Seq v4 Ultra Low Input.

5'RACE template switching generated TCR cDNA, adding a universal primer site and UMIs. TCRdb used MiXCR to reprocess the 5' RACE reads, holding one entry per CDR3 protein. The table records around 610,000 distinct CDR3 sequences, approximately 12% of them present only once. Per the germline V gene, CDR1 is SGHRS and CDR2 is YFSETQ. This CDR3 is built from 14 residues. Between the trimmed V and J ends, which lost 5 bases and 3 bases, there was a span of 12 bases. Whole-study findings and limits: CD4 and CD8 compartments shared a small share of clonotypes, likely from convergent recombination.

The genes are TRBV5-1 and TRBJ2-1, with D possibly being TRBD1 or TRBD2 (5 bases each). The receptor was isolated from a man aged 25-45 years who received the YFV17D yellow fever vaccine. The input for sequencing was PBMCs, taken on the day of the yellow fever booster vaccination. The CDR3 loop is CASRGDGGYNEQFF. The CDR3 DNA follows: TGCGCCAGCAGGGGCGATGGGGGCTACAATGAGCAGTTCTTC. Drawing the rest from reference TRBV5-1 and TRBJ2-1, the complete variable domain is KAGVTQTPRYLIKTRGQQVTLSCSPISGHRSVSWYQQTPGQGLQFLFEYFSETQRNKGNFPGRFSGRQFSNSRSEMNVSTLELGDSALYLCASRGDGGYNEQFFGPGTRLTVL.